These T cell receptor beta chains were read from a single sample in a study of Graves' ophthalmopathy and Graves' hyperthyroidism. In TCRdb, the multiplex PCR reads were re-called with MiXCR into one record per CDR3 protein. The sample has some 750,000 distinct CDR3 sequences; 40% are singletons. The material sequenced was peripheral blood. These receptors all come from an adult man with Graves' ophthalmopathy. CDR3s leave out the opening cysteine and the closing phenylalanine or tryptophan. D genes are given only for firm matches.

j_call | d_call | v_call | cdr3_aa
TRBJ1-6 | - | TRBV5-4 | ASSLDSDNSPLH
TRBJ1-4 | - | TRBV20-1 | SVYDAEVGKLF
TRBJ2-7 | TRBD2 | TRBV10-3 | AISFGTSDYEQY
TRBJ1-2 | - | TRBV2 | ASSSSDRVVYGYT
TRBJ1-1 | TRBD1 | TRBV7-9 | AGSLDRGTEAF
TRBJ2-5 | - | TRBV25-1 | ASKRGAHYHETQY
TRBJ1-5 | - | TRBV2 | ASSLEFAAGEEQPQH
TRBJ2-2 | TRBD2 | TRBV7-2 | ASNVAGTNTGELF
TRBJ2-5 | TRBD2 | TRBV7-9 | ASSLIAGGASETQY
TRBJ1-3 | TRBD1 | TRBV7-2 | ASSLDRVTGNTIY
TRBJ2-7 | - | TRBV2 | ASRSGPNEQY
TRBJ2-7 | - | TRBV7-2 | ASSFDRDGAYEQY
TRBJ2-6 | - | TRBV20-1 | TPAALDLSGANVLT
TRBJ2-7 | TRBD1 | TRBV11-2 | ASSSFGQGIYEQY
TRBJ2-2 | - | TRBV25-1 | ACSARQGRSTGELF
TRBJ2-7 | TRBD1 | TRBV6-5 | ASRLAGTGGYEQY
TRBJ1-5 | TRBD1 | TRBV29-1 | SAQGAGQPQH
TRBJ2-5 | TRBD2 | TRBV20-1 | SASGWERGIVGTQY
TRBJ2-7 | TRBD2 | TRBV29-1 | SVGGGNTGEQY